This entry lists 12 T cell receptor beta chains sequenced from one sample in a study of T cell repertoires in cytomegalovirus infection. TCRdb fed the reads into MiXCR, producing one record per CDR3 protein. The sample carries approximately 500,000 distinct CDR3 sequences, 16% recorded once. Material for sequencing was CD8+ T cells from PBMCs. These receptors all stem from a human donor in good health (CMV status not recorded). Some clones in this sample may be carry-over from other donors' samples.

This clonotype has only one observation. The rearrangement joins TRBV28 to TRBJ2-2, with 8 bases fitting TRBD1. V was pared by 3 bases and J by 7 bases, with 4 bases of the junction left unmatched. CDR1 and CDR2 from the germline V gene are MDHEN and SYDVKM. The CDR3 runs 14 residues. CDR3 in amino acids: CASSFSGGIGELFF. The CDR3 nucleotides read TGTGCCAGCAGTTTTTCAGGGGGCATCGGGGAGCTGTTTTTT. Complete variable domain (other parts from reference TRBV28 and TRBJ2-2): DVKVTQSSRYLVKRTGEKVFLECVQDMDHENMFWYRQDPGLGLRLIYFSYDVKMKEKGDIPEGYSVSREKKERFSLILESASTNQTSMYLCASSFSGGIGELFFGEGSRLTVL.

This clonotype was observed a handful of times. The V call is TRBV29-1, the J call TRBJ2-7, with TRBD1 identical over 11 bases. CDR1 and CDR2 from the germline V gene are SQVTM and ANQGSEA. The CDR3 consists of 16 residues. V gave up 2 bases and J gave up 4 bases; unmatched junction bases: 10. CDR3 sequence (DNA): TGCAGCGTTGAACTCACCTACGGGACAGGGGGTTACGAGCAGTACTTC. Residues: CSVELTYGTGGYEQYF.

The sample holds a few counts of this clonotype. The rearrangement uses TRBV6-6 and TRBJ1-4; 9 nucleotides align to TRBD1. Germline loops: CDR1 MNHNY, CDR2 SVGAGI (reference sequence). Losses at the gene ends were 4 bases for V and 7 bases for J; bases not matched to a gene: 10. CDR3 length: 16 residues. The CDR3 coding sequence is TGTGCCAGCAGTTCAACAGGGGGCGGGGAGGTTGAAAAACTGTTTTTT. Protein product: CASSSTGGGEVEKLFF.

The sample holds many counts of this clonotype. The CDR3: CASTHRGQGYEQYF. CDR3 in DNA: TGTGCCAGCACCCACAGGGGACAGGGGTACGAGCAGTACTTC. The chain couples TRBV6-2 or TRBV6-3 to TRBJ2-7; 10 bases match TRBD1. The CDR3 has 14 amino acids. Germline CDR1 MNHEY, CDR2 SVGEGT. V was clipped by 7 bases and J by 4 bases; unmatched bases: 7.

This clonotype was detected many times. The chain has TRBV7-2 and TRBJ2-7, with unresolved D. V lost 6 bases and J lost 2, with 17 bases in between. Germline V gene lookup returns CDR1 SGHTA and CDR2 FQGNSA. The CDR3 is 15 amino acids. The CDR3 is CASSLTEAYAYEQYF. As DNA, the CDR3 is TGTGCCAGCAGTTTGACCGAGGCCTATGCCTACGAGCAGTACTTC.

The rearrangement uses TRBV5-1 and TRBJ1-2; TRBD1 agrees at 7 bases. The germline gives CDR1 SGHRS, CDR2 YFSETQ. There are 14 residues in the CDR3. V shed 4 bases and J 7 bases; nucleotides not matched to a gene: 10. Here the CDR3 reads CASSGDSGPGGYTF. The DNA for the CDR3 is TGCGCCAGCAGCGGGGACAGCGGGCCGGGTGGCTACACCTTC.

The chain has TRBV13 and TRBJ2-7; 9 bases line up with TRBD2. V shed 3 bases and J 4 bases; nucleotides not matched to a gene: 16. In germline, CDR1 is PRHDT, CDR2 FYEKMQ (reference sequence). CDR3 length: 18 amino acids. CDR3 in amino acids: CASSFRGRARGEGYEQYF. CDR3 in DNA: TGTGCCAGCAGCTTCCGCGGGAGGGCCAGAGGGGAGGGATACGAGCAGTACTTC.

The chain employs TRBV6-5 and TRBJ1-4; no reliable D call. CDR3 size: 16 residues. CDR1 MNHEY and CDR2 SVGAGI come from the germline V gene. V dropped 2 bases and J dropped 5 bases, with 15 bases sitting between them. CDR3 region: CASSYLTGLTNEKLFF. CDR3 nucleotide sequence: TGTGCCAGCAGTTACCTCACCGGCCTCACAAATGAAAAACTGTTTTTT.

The rearrangement uses TRBV7-4 and TRBJ1-2; D gene unclear. The CDR3 spans 14 residues. Trimming left V 4 bases short and J 8 bases short, with 17 bases between. The germline CDR1 and CDR2 sequences are SGHVT and SQSDAQ. CDR3 DNA sequence: TGTGCCAGCAGCTCCAACCCGGGGTTATTGGGCTACACCTTC. This codes for CASSSNPGLLGYTF. Filled out from reference TRBV7-4 and TRBJ1-2, the complete variable domain reads GAGVSQSPRYKVAKRGRDVALRCDSISGHVTLYWYRQTLGQGSEVLTYSQSDAQRDKSGRPSGRFSAERPERSVSTLKIQRTEQGDSAVYLCASSSNPGLLGYTFGSGTRLTVV.

This clonotype has just a few counts. This chain links TRBV6-5 with TRBJ1-2; 8 nucleotides agree with TRBD1. Trimming took 6 bases from V and 0 from J; bases not matched to a gene: 6. The CDR3 is 15 amino acids. Germline CDR1 MNHEY, CDR2 SVGAGI. The CDR3 DNA is TGTGCCAGCAGACACCGGGACAGGCCTAACTATGGCTACACCTTC. Translated: CASRHRDRPNYGYTF.

The DNA of the CDR3 is TGTGCCAGCAGCCAAGATAAGGCAGGGGTTGCCTACGAGCAGTACTTC. Its translation: CASSQDKAGVAYEQYF. This chain links TRBV4-2 with TRBJ2-7; maybe TRBD1 (6 bases). Trimming removed 0 bases at V and 2 bases at J, with 14 bases between. In germline, CDR1 is LGHNA, CDR2 YNFKEQ. The CDR3 is 16 amino acids.

A few counts support this clonotype. V usage is TRBV20-1 and J usage is TRBJ2-7; possibly TRBD2 for D (5 bases). The CDR3 covers 13 residues. Germline lookup yields CDR1 DFQATT and CDR2 SNEGSKA (reference sequence). The ends were cut back, 5 bases at V and 0 bases at J, with 11 bases in the middle. Here the CDR3 reads CSAVGIFSYEQYF. The CDR3 bases are TGCAGTGCTGTCGGGATCTTCTCCTACGAGCAGTACTTC.